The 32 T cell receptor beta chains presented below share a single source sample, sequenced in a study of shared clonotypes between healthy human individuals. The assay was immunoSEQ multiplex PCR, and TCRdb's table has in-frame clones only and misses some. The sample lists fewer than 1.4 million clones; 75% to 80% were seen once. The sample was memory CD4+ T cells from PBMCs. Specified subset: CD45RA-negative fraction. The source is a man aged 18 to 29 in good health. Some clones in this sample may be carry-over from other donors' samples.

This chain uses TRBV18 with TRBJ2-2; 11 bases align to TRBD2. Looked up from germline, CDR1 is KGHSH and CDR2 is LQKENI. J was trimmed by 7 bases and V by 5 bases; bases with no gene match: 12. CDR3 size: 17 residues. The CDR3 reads CASSSSLSGRAVGELFF. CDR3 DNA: TGTGCCAGCTCATCCTCCCTTAGCGGGAGGGCCGTCGGGGAGCTGTTTTTT.

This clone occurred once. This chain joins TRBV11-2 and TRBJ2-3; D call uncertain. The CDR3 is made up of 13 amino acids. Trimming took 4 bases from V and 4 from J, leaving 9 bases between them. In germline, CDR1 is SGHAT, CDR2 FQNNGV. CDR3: CASSYLGPDTQYF. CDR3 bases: TGTGCCAGCAGCTACTTAGGTCCAGATACGCAGTATTTT.

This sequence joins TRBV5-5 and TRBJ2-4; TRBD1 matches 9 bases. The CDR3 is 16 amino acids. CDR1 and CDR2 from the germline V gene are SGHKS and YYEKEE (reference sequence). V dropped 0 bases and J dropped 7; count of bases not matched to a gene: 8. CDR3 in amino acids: CASSLAGTGFGNIQYF. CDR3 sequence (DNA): TGTGCCAGCAGCTTGGCCGGGACAGGGTTTGGGAACATTCAGTACTTC. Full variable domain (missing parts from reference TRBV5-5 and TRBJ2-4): DAGVTQSPTHLIKTRGQQVTLRCSPISGHKSVSWYQQVLGQGPQFIFQYYEKEERGRGNFPDRFSARQFPNYSSELNVNALLLGDSALYLCASSLAGTGFGNIQYFGAGTRLSVL.

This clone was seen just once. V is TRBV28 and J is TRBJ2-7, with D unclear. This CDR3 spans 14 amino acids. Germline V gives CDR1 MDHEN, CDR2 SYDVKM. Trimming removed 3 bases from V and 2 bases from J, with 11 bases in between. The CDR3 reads CASSFRHPTYEQYF. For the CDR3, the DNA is TGTGCCAGCAGTTTTAGGCACCCCACCTACGAGCAGTACTTC.

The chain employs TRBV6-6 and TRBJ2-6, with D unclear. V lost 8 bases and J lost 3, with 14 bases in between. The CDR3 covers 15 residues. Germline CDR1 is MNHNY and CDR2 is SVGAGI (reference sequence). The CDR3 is CASSLGVGGANVLTF. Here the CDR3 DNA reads TGTGCCAGCTCGCTGGGCGTCGGTGGGGCCAACGTCCTGACTTTC.

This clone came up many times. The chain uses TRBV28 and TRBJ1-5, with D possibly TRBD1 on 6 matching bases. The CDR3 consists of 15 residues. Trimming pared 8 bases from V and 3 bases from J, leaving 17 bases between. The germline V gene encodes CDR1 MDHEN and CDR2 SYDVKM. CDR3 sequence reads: CASVRTSGVNQPQHF. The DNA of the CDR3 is TGTGCCAGCGTTAGGACTTCAGGGGTCAATCAGCCCCAGCATTTT.

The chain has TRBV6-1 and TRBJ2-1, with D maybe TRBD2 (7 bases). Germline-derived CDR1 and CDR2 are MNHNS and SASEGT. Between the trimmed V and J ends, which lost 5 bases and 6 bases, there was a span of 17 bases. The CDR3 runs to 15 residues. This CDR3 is CASSFTGAGVNEQFF. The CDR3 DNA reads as TGTGCCAGCAGTTTCACGGGGGCGGGAGTCAATGAGCAGTTCTTC.

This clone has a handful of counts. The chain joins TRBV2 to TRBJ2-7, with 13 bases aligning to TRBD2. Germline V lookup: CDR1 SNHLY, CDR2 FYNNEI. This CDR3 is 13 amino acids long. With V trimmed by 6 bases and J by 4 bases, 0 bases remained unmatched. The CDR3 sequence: CASRLAGGYEQYF. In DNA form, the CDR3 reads TGTGCCAGCAGACTAGCGGGAGGGTACGAGCAGTACTTC.

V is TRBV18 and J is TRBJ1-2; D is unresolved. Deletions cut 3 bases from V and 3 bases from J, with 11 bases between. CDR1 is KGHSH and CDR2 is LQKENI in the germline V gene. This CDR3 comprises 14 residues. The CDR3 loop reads CASSPELSYYGYTF. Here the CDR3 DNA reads TGTGCCAGCTCACCCGAGTTATCTTACTATGGCTACACCTTC.

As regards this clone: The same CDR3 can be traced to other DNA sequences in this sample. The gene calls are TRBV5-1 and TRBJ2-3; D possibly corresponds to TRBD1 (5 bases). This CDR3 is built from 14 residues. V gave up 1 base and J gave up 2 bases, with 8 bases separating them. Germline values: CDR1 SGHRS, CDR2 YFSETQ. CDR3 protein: CASSLQGDTDTQYF. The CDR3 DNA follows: TGCGCCAGCAGCTTGCAGGGCGACACAGATACGCAGTATTTT.

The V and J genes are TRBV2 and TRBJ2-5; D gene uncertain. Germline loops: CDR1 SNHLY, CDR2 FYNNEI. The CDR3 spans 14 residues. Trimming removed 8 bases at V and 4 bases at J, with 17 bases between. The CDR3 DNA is TGTGCCAGCTGCCTCAACGGAGTCCCAGAGACCCAGTACTTC. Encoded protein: CASCLNGVPETQYF.

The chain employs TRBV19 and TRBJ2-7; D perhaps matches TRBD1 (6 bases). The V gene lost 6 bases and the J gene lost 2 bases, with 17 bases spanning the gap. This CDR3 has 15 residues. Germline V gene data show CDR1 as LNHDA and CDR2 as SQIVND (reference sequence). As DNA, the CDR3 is TGTGCCAGTAGCGCTTCACACGAGGGGGCCTACGAGCAGTACTTC. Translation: CASSASHEGAYEQYF.

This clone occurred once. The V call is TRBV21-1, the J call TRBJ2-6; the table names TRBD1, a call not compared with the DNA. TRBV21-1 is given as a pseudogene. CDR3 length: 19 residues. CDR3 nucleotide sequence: TGTGCCAGCAGCAAAGTAAGAGTAGTGACAGGGGCTGGGGCCAACGTCCTGACTTTC. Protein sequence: CASSKVRVVTGAGANVLTF.

This CDR3 reads CASRTTGAYGYTF. The CDR3 DNA reads TGTGCCAGCAGGACTACAGGCGCGTATGGCTACACCTTC. The chain joins TRBV28 to TRBJ1-2, with D tentatively TRBD1 (5 bases). There are 13 residues in the CDR3. Germline V gene lookup returns CDR1 MDHEN and CDR2 SYDVKM. Trimming cost V 6 bases and J 5 bases, with 13 bases left between them.

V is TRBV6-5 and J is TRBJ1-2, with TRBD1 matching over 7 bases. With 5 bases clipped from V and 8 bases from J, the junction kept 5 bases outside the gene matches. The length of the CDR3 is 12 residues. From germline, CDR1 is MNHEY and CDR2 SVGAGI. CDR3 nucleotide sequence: TGTGCCAGCAGTCAACGACAGGGCGGCTACACCTTC. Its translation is CASSQRQGGYTF.

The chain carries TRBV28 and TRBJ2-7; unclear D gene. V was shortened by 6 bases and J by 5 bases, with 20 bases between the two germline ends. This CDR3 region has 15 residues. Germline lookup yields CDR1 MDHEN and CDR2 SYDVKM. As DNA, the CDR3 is TGTGCCAGCAGCCCACCTTTTCGGCCAGTAAACGAGCAGTACTTC. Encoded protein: CASSPPFRPVNEQYF.

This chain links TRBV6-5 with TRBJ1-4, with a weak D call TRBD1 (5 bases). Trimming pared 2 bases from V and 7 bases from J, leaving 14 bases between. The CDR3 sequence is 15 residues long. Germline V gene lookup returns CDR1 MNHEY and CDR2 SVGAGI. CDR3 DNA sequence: TGTGCCAGCAGTTACGGTGGGGCAGGACGTGAAAAACTGTTTTTT. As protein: CASSYGGAGREKLFF.

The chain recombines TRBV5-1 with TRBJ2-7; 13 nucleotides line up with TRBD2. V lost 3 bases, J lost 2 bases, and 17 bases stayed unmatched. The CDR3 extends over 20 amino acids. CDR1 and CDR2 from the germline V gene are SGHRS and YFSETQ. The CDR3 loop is CASSWRGGGPGLAGPYEQYF. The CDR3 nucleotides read TGCGCCAGCAGCTGGCGTGGTGGGGGACCGGGACTAGCGGGACCCTACGAGCAGTACTTC. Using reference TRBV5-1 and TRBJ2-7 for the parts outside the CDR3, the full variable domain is KAGVTQTPRYLIKTRGQQVTLSCSPISGHRSVSWYQQTPGQGLQFLFEYFSETQRNKGNFPGRFSGRQFSNSRSEMNVSTLELGDSALYLCASSWRGGGPGLAGPYEQYFGPGTRLTVT.

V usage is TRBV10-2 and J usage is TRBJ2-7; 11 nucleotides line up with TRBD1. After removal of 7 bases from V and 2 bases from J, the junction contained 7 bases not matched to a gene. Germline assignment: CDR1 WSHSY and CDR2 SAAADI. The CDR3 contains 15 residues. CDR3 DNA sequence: TGCGCCAGCAAAAAACCGGGACAGGGGGCCTACGAGCAGTACTTC. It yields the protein CASKKPGQGAYEQYF.

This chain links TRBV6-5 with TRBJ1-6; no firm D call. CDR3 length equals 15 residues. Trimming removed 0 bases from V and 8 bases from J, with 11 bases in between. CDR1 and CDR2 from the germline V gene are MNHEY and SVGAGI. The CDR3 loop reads CASSYSTGRDSPLHF. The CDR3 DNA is TGTGCCAGCAGTTACTCGACGGGGAGGGATTCACCCCTCCACTTT.

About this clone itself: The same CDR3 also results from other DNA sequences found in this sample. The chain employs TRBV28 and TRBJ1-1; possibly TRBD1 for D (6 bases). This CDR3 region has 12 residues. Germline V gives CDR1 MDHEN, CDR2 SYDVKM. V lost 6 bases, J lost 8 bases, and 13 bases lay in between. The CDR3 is CASSRDRYEAFF. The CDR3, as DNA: TGTGCCAGCAGCCGCGACAGGTACGAAGCTTTCTTT.

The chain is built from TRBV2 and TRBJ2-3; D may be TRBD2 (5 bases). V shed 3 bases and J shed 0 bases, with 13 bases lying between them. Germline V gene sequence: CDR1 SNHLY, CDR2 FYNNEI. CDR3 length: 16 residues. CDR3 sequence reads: CASSDRLRASTDTQYF. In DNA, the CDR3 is TGTGCCAGCAGTGATAGGCTGAGGGCTAGCACAGATACGCAGTATTTT.

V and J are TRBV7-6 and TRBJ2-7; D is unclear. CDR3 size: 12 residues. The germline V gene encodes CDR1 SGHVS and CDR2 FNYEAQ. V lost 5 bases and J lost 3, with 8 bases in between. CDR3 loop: CASSPDLYEQYF. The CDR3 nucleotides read TGTGCCAGCAGCCCTGACCTCTACGAGCAGTACTTC.

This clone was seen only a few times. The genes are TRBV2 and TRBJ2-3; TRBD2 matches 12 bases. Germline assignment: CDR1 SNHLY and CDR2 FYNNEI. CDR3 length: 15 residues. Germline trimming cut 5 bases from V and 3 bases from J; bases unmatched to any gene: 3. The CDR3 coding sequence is TGTGCCAGCAGTACCGGACTAGCGGGAACAGATACGCAGTATTTT. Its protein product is CASSTGLAGTDTQYF. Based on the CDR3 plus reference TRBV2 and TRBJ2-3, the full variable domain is EPEVTQTPSHQVTQMGQEVILRCVPISNHLYFYWYRQILGQKVEFLVSFYNNEISEKSEIFDDQFSVERPDGSNFTLKIRSTKLEDSAMYFCASSTGLAGTDTQYFGPGTRLTVL.

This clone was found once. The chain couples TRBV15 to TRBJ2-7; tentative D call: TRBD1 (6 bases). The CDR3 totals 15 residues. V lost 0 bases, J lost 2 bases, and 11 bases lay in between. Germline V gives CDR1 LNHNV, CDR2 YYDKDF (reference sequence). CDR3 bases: TGTGCCACCAGCAGAGAGGGGGCCAGGGCCTACGAGCAGTACTTC. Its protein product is CATSREGARAYEQYF.

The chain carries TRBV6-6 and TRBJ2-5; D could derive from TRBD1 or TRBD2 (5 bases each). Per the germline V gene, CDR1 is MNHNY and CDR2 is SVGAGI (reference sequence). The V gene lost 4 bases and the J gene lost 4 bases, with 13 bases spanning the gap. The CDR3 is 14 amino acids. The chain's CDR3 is CASSSPFGGETQYF. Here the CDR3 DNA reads TGTGCCAGCAGTTCTCCATTTGGGGGAGAGACCCAGTACTTC.

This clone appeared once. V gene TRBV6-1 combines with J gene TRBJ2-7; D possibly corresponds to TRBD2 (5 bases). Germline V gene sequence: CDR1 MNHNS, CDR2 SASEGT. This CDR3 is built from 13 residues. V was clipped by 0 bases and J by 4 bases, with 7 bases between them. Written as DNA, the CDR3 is TGTGCCAGCAGTGAAGCCTCGGGATACGAGCAGTACTTC. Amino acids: CASSEASGYEQYF.

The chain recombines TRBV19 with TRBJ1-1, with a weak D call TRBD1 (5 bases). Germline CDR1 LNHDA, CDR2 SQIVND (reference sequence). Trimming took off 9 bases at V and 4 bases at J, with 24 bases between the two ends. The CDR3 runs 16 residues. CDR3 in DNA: TGTGCCAGCGGCCCCCGGGGGGGTCGCGTGATCACTGAAGCTTTCTTT. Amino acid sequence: CASGPRGGRVITEAFF.

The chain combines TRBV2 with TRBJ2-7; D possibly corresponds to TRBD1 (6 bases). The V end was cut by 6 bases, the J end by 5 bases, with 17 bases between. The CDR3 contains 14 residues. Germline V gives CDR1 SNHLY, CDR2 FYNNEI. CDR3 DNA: TGTGCCAGCAGCGCTCTGGGGGCGCTTAACGAGCAGTACTTC. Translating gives CASSALGALNEQYF.

CDR3 in amino acids: CASRSGQYNQPQHF. CDR3 nucleotide sequence: TGTGCCAGCCGGTCGGGACAGTACAATCAGCCCCAGCATTTT. This chain links TRBV6-6 with TRBJ1-5, with 7 positions matching TRBD1. The CDR3 totals 14 residues. The ends lost 8 bases at V and 3 bases at J; junction bases unmatched: 7. The germline gives CDR1 MNHNY, CDR2 SVGAGI (reference sequence).

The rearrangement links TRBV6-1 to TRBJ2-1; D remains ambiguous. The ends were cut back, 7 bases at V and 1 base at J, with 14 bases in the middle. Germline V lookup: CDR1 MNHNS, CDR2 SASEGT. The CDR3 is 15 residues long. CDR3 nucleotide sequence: TGTGCCAGCAATGCATTCGGTCAGTCCTACAATGAGCAGTTCTTC. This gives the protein CASNAFGQSYNEQFF.

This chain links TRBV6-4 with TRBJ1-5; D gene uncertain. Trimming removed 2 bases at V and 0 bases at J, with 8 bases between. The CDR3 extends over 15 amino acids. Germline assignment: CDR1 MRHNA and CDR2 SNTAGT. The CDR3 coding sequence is TGTGCCAGCAGTGACGGCGGGGATAGCAATCAGCCCCAGCATTTT. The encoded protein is CASSDGGDSNQPQHF.